One and the same sample provided the 20 T cell receptor beta chains below, sequenced in a study of blood T cell repertoires in COVID-19. Profiling relied on immunoSEQ multiplex PCR, and the TCRdb table lists in-frame clones only, not all of them. There are tens of thousands of clones in the sample; around 86% occur only once, and more than 15% lies in the top ten. The sample consisted of peripheral blood. The receptors were sampled from a woman older than 75 with active or convalescent COVID-19.

V is TRBV6-5 and J is TRBJ2-2; D is unresolved. The CDR3 is 13 residues long. The germline V and J ends were trimmed by 6 bases and 1 base, with 6 bases remaining between them. Germline CDR1 is MNHEY and CDR2 is SVGAGI. The CDR3 spells CASSAGNTGELFF. The CDR3 nucleotides read TGTGCCAGCAGCGCAGGGAACACCGGGGAGCTGTTTTTT.

The chain carries TRBV9 and TRBJ1-2; tentatively, D is TRBD1 (5 bases). The CDR3 loop spans 13 amino acids. Deletions cut 4 bases from V and 2 bases from J, with 9 bases between. Germline CDR1 reads SGDLS; CDR2 reads YYNGEE. The CDR3 sequence is CASSSRQNYGYTF. The DNA of the CDR3 is TGTGCCAGCAGCTCCAGACAGAACTATGGCTACACCTTC.

This chain joins TRBV5-1 and TRBJ2-7, with TRBD1 matching over 8 bases. The CDR3 length is 15 residues. Germline V CDR1 and CDR2: SGHRS, YFSETQ. J gave up 0 bases and V 3 bases, and 5 bases lay outside the gene matches. CDR3 nucleotides: TGCGCCAGCAGCTCGGACAGGGCTAGCTCCTACGAGCAGTACTTC. As protein: CASSSDRASSYEQYF.

This clone was seen once. The V gene is TRBV7-2, the J gene TRBJ2-1, with 9 bases matching TRBD2. Germline V gene lookup returns CDR1 SGHTA and CDR2 FQGNSA. J gave up 3 bases and V 6 bases, and 6 bases lay outside the gene matches. The CDR3 totals 15 residues. CDR3 DNA: TGTGCCAGCAGGGTAGAGACTAGCGGCTACAATGAGCAGTTCTTC. It is translated as CASRVETSGYNEQFF. The full variable domain, rest sourced from reference TRBV7-2 and TRBJ2-1, is GAGVSQSPSNKVTEKGKDVELRCDPISGHTALYWYRQSLGQGLEFLIYFQGNSAPDKSGLPSDRFSAERTGGSVSTLTIQRTQQEDSAVYLCASRVETSGYNEQFFGPGTRLTVL.

The V call is TRBV18, the J call TRBJ2-7; D not certain. The V and J ends lost 6 bases and 4 bases respectively, with 7 bases between them. The CDR3 is made up of 11 amino acids. CDR1 and CDR2 from the germline V gene are KGHSH and LQKENI. The DNA for the CDR3 is TGTGCCAGCTCCTCAGATTACGAGCAGTACTTC. It specifies CASSSDYEQYF.

The J gene is TRBJ2-7, the V gene TRBV18, with a tentative D call TRBD1 (5 bases). Germline V lookup: CDR1 KGHSH, CDR2 LQKENI. There are 14 residues in the CDR3. V was cut by 4 bases and J by 4 bases, with 14 bases left in between. CDR3 sequence reads: CASSLQGWGYEQYF. The CDR3 DNA follows: TGTGCCAGCTCACTCCAGGGCTGGGGTTACGAGCAGTACTTC.

This clone turned up a few times. As DNA, the CDR3 is TGTGCCAGCAGTTCGTTTCTGGGCAGACCCAGCCGAAGCACCATATATTTT. Its translation is CASSSFLGRPSRSTIYF. The V gene is TRBV7-4, the J gene TRBJ1-3, with D hard to call. The CDR3 runs to 17 residues. Per germline, CDR1 SGHVT and CDR2 SQSDAQ. V was shortened by 6 bases and J by 9 bases, with 27 bases between the two germline ends.

The chain is built from TRBV7-9 and TRBJ1-1; 8 nucleotides align to TRBD1. This CDR3 region has 14 residues. Per germline, CDR1 SEHNR and CDR2 FQNEAQ (reference sequence). Trimming removed 5 bases from V and 1 base from J; junction bases left unmatched: 3. For the CDR3, the DNA is TGTGCCAGCAGCCTCGGGACAGGGAACACTGAAGCTTTCTTT. Its translation is CASSLGTGNTEAFF.

This clone was counted a single time. The CDR3 region is CASSLATQGYGYTF. DNA for the CDR3: TGTGCCAGCAGCTTAGCGACCCAGGGGTACGGCTACACCTTC. The V gene is TRBV11-1, the J gene TRBJ1-2, with a weak D call TRBD1 (6 bases). Germline-derived CDR1 and CDR2 are SGHAT and FQDESV (reference sequence). Trimming took 0 bases from V and 8 from J, leaving 13 bases between them. This CDR3 comprises 14 residues. The whole variable domain, filled in from reference TRBV11-1 and TRBJ1-2, reads EAEVAQSPRYKITEKSQAVAFWCDPISGHATLYWYRQILGQGPELLVQFQDESVVDDSQLPKDRFSAERLKGVDSTLKIQPAELGDSAMYLCASSLATQGYGYTFGSGTRLTVV.

CDR3 bases: TGTGCCAGCAGTTACGGGACTAGCGGGAGGGAAGAGACCCAGTACTTC. Its protein product is CASSYGTSGREETQYF. This sequence joins TRBV6-5 and TRBJ2-5, with 16 bases that match TRBD2. This CDR3 is 16 amino acids long. Germline-derived CDR1 and CDR2 are MNHEY and SVGAGI. Trimming took 2 bases from V and 3 from J; bases not matched to a gene: 0.

V is TRBV14 and J is TRBJ1-5, with 8 positions matching TRBD1. Germline loops: CDR1 SGHDN, CDR2 FVKESK. The CDR3 runs 15 residues. V trimming: 5 bases; J trimming: 2 bases; junction bases outside the gene matches: 5. CDR3 DNA: TGTGCCAGCAGCAGCAGGGGGCGAGGCAATCAGCCCCAGCATTTT. This gives the protein CASSSRGRGNQPQHF.

This chain joins TRBV4-3 and TRBJ1-6; 7 positions agree with TRBD1. CDR1 LGHNA and CDR2 YSLEER come from the germline V gene. This CDR3 spans 15 amino acids. V dropped 2 bases and J dropped 6; count of bases not matched to a gene: 4. CDR3 in DNA: TGCGCCAGCAGCCAAACGACAGGGTTTAATTCACCCCTCCACTTT. The encoded protein is CASSQTTGFNSPLHF.

The chain has TRBV7-9 and TRBJ1-1; TRBD1 might be the D (6 bases). The CDR3 covers 15 residues. Germline V gives CDR1 SEHNR, CDR2 FQNEAQ (reference sequence). With 1 base removed from V and 2 bases from J, the gap between germline ends came to 11 bases. The CDR3 loop is CASSLEGGSNTEAFF. In DNA, the CDR3 is TGTGCCAGCAGCTTAGAGGGGGGGTCAAACACTGAAGCTTTCTTT.

The chain carries TRBV7-9 and TRBJ2-5, with no clear D. With 1 base removed from V and 6 bases from J, the gap between germline ends came to 6 bases. Germline CDR1 and CDR2: SEHNR and FQNEAQ (reference sequence). The CDR3 totals 12 residues. In DNA, the CDR3 is TGTGCCAGCAGCTTAGTAGCAAAGACCCAGTACTTC. Its protein is CASSLVAKTQYF.

This chain joins TRBV29-1 and TRBJ1-1; 7 nucleotides align to TRBD1. The length of the CDR3 is 13 residues. Germline CDR1 reads SQVTM; CDR2 reads ANQGSEA. The J segment lost 5 bases and the V segment lost 4 bases, leaving 7 bases of the junction unmatched. The DNA of the CDR3 is TGCAGCGTTGCAGGGGGTCTGAGGACTGAAGCTTTCTTT. This translates into CSVAGGLRTEAFF.

The chain is built from TRBV7-2 and TRBJ2-5; D may be TRBD1 (6 bases). The CDR3 extends over 14 amino acids. Germline CDR1 reads SGHTA; CDR2 reads FQGNSA. Trimming shortened V by 1 base and J by 4 bases, and 10 bases separated the two germline ends. DNA for the CDR3: TGTGCCAGCAGCTTAGACAGGGACCCAGAGACCCAGTACTTC. The encoded protein is CASSLDRDPETQYF.

The chain has TRBV5-5 and TRBJ1-2, with 11 bases aligning to TRBD1. This CDR3 is 16 amino acids long. V lost 4 bases to trimming and J lost 4 bases; unmatched junction nucleotides: 9. Germline V lookup: CDR1 SGHKS, CDR2 YYEKEE (reference sequence). The CDR3 DNA sequence: TGTGCCAGCAGCCCAGACGGACAGGGGGCGATCTATGGCTACACCTTC. Translating it yields CASSPDGQGAIYGYTF.

The rearrangement uses TRBV19 and TRBJ2-3; 9 bases line up with TRBD2. J was trimmed by 4 bases and V by 3 bases; bases with no gene match: 5. The CDR3 is 15 residues long. CDR1 and CDR2 from the germline V gene are LNHDA and SQIVND (reference sequence). Here the CDR3 reads CASSIGAGGADTQYF. CDR3 DNA: TGTGCCAGTAGTATTGGAGCGGGGGGAGCAGATACGCAGTATTTT.

J is TRBJ1-1 and V is TRBV3-1 (or the pseudogene TRBV3-2), with 9 bases matching TRBD1. The CDR3 runs to 14 residues. The trim removed 6 bases at V and 3 bases at J, leaving 5 bases unmatched. Germline values: CDR1 LGHDT, CDR2 YNNKEL (reference sequence). The CDR3 loop reads CASSQGQGYTEAFF. The DNA for the CDR3 is TGTGCCAGCAGTCAGGGACAGGGATACACTGAAGCTTTCTTT.

This rearrangement joins TRBV29-1 to TRBJ1-1, with 7 bases identical to TRBD1. Per germline, CDR1 SQVTM and CDR2 ANQGSEA. The length of the CDR3 is 14 residues. V lost 7 bases, J lost 6 bases, and 14 bases stayed unmatched. CDR3 sequence: CSGIISTGPPEAFF. The CDR3 nucleotides are TGCAGCGGGATAATCTCGACAGGGCCTCCTGAAGCTTTCTTT.